Listed below are T cell receptor beta chains from one sample, sequenced in a study of immune cell composition in non-small cell lung cancer. Sequenced by immunoSEQ multiplex PCR; TCRdb stores in-frame clones only, minus some. The top ten hold around 4.8% of the sample, which has more than 2,500 clones, approximately 80% seen once. The sequenced sample consisted of lung tumor tissue. The receptor source for this set is a human donor with non-small cell lung cancer. Each CDR3 is given with its conserved first and last residue. Each record gives: V gene, D gene, clone size, J gene, CDR3 DNA, CDR3 protein. A D gene is named only where the DNA matches it firmly. Only some rows state a clone size, as once, few, many or a class for expanded clones.

v_gene: TRBV27; d_gene: .; abundance: few; j_gene: TRBJ2-2; CDR3nt: TGTGCCAGCGGCCTCAGAAGACTCACCGGGGAGCTGTTTTTT; CDR3aa: CASGLRRLTGELFF
v_gene: TRBV25-1; d_gene: .; abundance: .; j_gene: TRBJ2-1; CDR3nt: TGTGCCAGCACCGAATTGGGTCAGGGCTCCTACAATGAGCAGTTCTTC; CDR3aa: CASTELGQGSYNEQFF
v_gene: TRBV5-4; d_gene: .; abundance: .; j_gene: TRBJ1-4; CDR3nt: TGTGCCAGCAGCTTGGAGGGAGACCAACTGTTTTTT; CDR3aa: CASSLEGDQLFF
v_gene: TRBV5-8; d_gene: .; abundance: once; j_gene: TRBJ2-5; CDR3nt: TGTGCCAGCAGCTTGATCGGACAGCAAGAGACCCAGTACTTC; CDR3aa: CASSLIGQQETQYF
v_gene: TRBV27; d_gene: TRBD1; abundance: .; j_gene: TRBJ2-1; CDR3nt: TGTGCCAGCAGTTTCGGGACAGGGGGCGTGAATGAGCAGTTCTTC; CDR3aa: CASSFGTGGVNEQFF
v_gene: TRBV6-6; d_gene: .; abundance: .; j_gene: TRBJ2-7; CDR3nt: TGTGCCAGCAGGATAAACGAGCAGGGTCACGAGCAGTACTTC; CDR3aa: CASRINEQGHEQYF
v_gene: TRBV7-2; d_gene: .; abundance: .; j_gene: TRBJ1-4; CDR3nt: TGTGCCAGCAGCCCTTACTTAACGGAAAAACTGTTTTTT; CDR3aa: CASSPYLTEKLFF
v_gene: TRBV5-1; d_gene: .; abundance: .; j_gene: TRBJ2-4; CDR3nt: TGCGCCAGCAGCGGGGGGGCGGAGGGAATAGCCAAAAACATTCAGTACTTC; CDR3aa: CASSGGAEGIAKNIQYF
v_gene: TRBV5-1; d_gene: .; abundance: .; j_gene: TRBJ2-3; CDR3nt: TGCGCCAGCAGCTCACAGGGGAGGTCAGATACGCAGTATTTT; CDR3aa: CASSSQGRSDTQYF
v_gene: TRBV18; d_gene: TRBD2; abundance: .; j_gene: TRBJ2-1; CDR3nt: TGTGCCAGCTCACCCCCGGGACTAGGGGCCAATGAGCAGTTCTTC; CDR3aa: CASSPPGLGANEQFF
v_gene: TRBV18; d_gene: .; abundance: .; j_gene: TRBJ2-1; CDR3nt: TGTGCCAGCTCACCGACAGTAGGGCTCATCAATGAGCAGTTCTTC; CDR3aa: CASSPTVGLINEQFF
v_gene: TRBV6-1; d_gene: TRBD2; abundance: .; j_gene: TRBJ2-1; CDR3nt: TGTGCCAGCAGTGAAGGATGGGGACTAGTGTCGAATGAGCAGTTCTTC; CDR3aa: CASSEGWGLVSNEQFF
v_gene: TRBV6-6; d_gene: TRBD1; abundance: .; j_gene: TRBJ1-3; CDR3nt: TGTGCCAGCAGCAGCGGGGGACAGGGGGCTGGAAACACCATATATTTT; CDR3aa: CASSSGGQGAGNTIYF
v_gene: TRBV11-3; d_gene: .; abundance: .; j_gene: TRBJ2-2; CDR3nt: TGTGCCAGCAGCTTAGGTCAGGAGAACACCGGGGAGCTGTTTTTT; CDR3aa: CASSLGQENTGELFF
v_gene: TRBV5-1; d_gene: .; abundance: .; j_gene: TRBJ1-1; CDR3nt: TGCGCCAGCAGCTTCGTTCCTAGGGGCGGGAACACTGAAGCTTTCTTT; CDR3aa: CASSFVPRGGNTEAFF
v_gene: TRBV7-2; d_gene: .; abundance: .; j_gene: TRBJ1-6; CDR3nt: TGTGCCAGCAGCTTAGAAGGGGTAGCTTCACCCCTCCACTTT; CDR3aa: CASSLEGVASPLHF